Each of the 26 T cell receptor beta chains below was sequenced from the same sample in a study of regulatory T cells in long-lasting Graves disease. Described time point: persistent/refractory GD, antithyroid drugs over 5 years with positive TRAb. Extracted PBMC RNA gave rise to the TCR library. In building TCR beta libraries, iRepertoire HTBI primers were used together with Arm-PCR of CDR3 regions. TCRdb re-called the multiplex PCR reads with MiXCR, one entry per CDR3 protein. The table lists roughly 490,000 distinct CDR3 sequences, approximately 23% of them singletons. Sequencing was performed on peripheral blood mononuclear cells (PBMCs), taken when the disease was refractory, from a patient treated with antithyroid drugs. Receptors originate from a female donor with Graves disease.

The V gene is TRBV5-1, the J gene TRBJ1-3; 10 bases are shared with TRBD1. CDR1 is SGHRS, CDR2 YFSETQ, per germline. The CDR3 is 16 residues long. V was clipped by 4 bases and J by 5 bases; unmatched bases: 9. The CDR3 nucleotides read TGCGCCAGCAGCCCCGGACAGGGGGTTTTGAGAAACACCATATATTTT. Amino acid sequence: CASSPGQGVLRNTIYF.

Worth noting for this clonotype: A read error may be the cause here, since a much bigger clone is one base away. V is TRBV2 and J is TRBJ2-6, with D perhaps given as TRBD1 or TRBD2 (5 bases each). Germline V gene lookup returns CDR1 SNHLY and CDR2 FYNNEI. This CDR3 has 14 residues. The V end lost 11 bases, the J end lost 4 bases, and 15 bases lay between the germline ends. This chain's CDR3 is CAGDLSPGANVLTF. The CDR3 coding sequence is TGTGCCGGGGACCTATCGCCCGGGGCCAACGTCCTGACTTTC.

This chain uses TRBV24-1 with TRBJ2-5; 9 nucleotides match TRBD2. There are 18 residues in the CDR3. Germline values: CDR1 KGHDR, CDR2 SFDVKD. Trimming cost V 3 bases and J 5 bases; bases outside gene matches: 15. The CDR3 nucleotides are TGTGCCACCAGTGATCCCCTGAGAGCGGGGGGCCGGGGGGAGACCCAGTACTTC. It translates to CATSDPLRAGGRGETQYF.

This clonotype was recorded many times. This chain uses TRBV7-2 with TRBJ2-3, with TRBD2 identical over 8 bases. Germline V gives CDR1 SGHTA, CDR2 FQGNSA. V was clipped by 3 bases and J by 2 bases; unmatched bases: 4. The length of the CDR3 is 15 residues. The DNA of the CDR3 is TGTGCCAGCAGCTTGGTAGCGGGACCCACAGATACGCAGTATTTT. Translating gives CASSLVAGPTDTQYF.

The chain employs TRBV7-2 and TRBJ1-5; unclear D gene. Germline values: CDR1 SGHTA, CDR2 FQGNSA. The CDR3 spans 16 residues. V was shortened by 5 bases and J by 3 bases, with 17 bases between the two germline ends. CDR3 nucleotides: TGTGCCAGCAGCCCCGGGCCCGTGGGAAACAATCAGCCCCAGCATTTT. Protein: CASSPGPVGNNQPQHF.

The V gene is TRBV20-1, the J gene TRBJ1-1; D unresolved. V was clipped by 1 base and J by 1 base, with 16 bases between them. CDR3 length: 16 amino acids. The germline V gene encodes CDR1 DFQATT and CDR2 SNEGSKA (reference sequence). CDR3 region: CSARGSGGFANTEAFF. Here the CDR3 DNA reads TGCAGTGCTAGAGGGTCGGGTGGTTTTGCGAACACTGAAGCTTTCTTT.

This clonotype turned up a few times. V is TRBV30 and J is TRBJ1-6; D may be TRBD1 (5 bases). Germline CDR1 and CDR2: GTSNPN and SVGIG (reference sequence). V shed 4 bases and J shed 8 bases, with 15 bases lying between them. There are 14 residues in the CDR3. CDR3 in amino acids: CAWTPGFSDSPLHF. The CDR3 DNA is TGTGCCTGGACTCCAGGGTTTTCGGATTCACCCCTCCACTTT. Combining the CDR3 with reference TRBV30 and TRBJ1-6 gives the whole variable domain SQTIHQWPATLVQPVGSPLSLECTVEGTSNPNLYWYRQAAGRGLQLLFYSVGIGQISSEVPQNLSASRPQDRQFILSSKKLLLSDSGFYLCAWTPGFSDSPLHFGNGTRLTVT.

There are a few counts of this clonotype. The rearrangement uses TRBV7-9 and TRBJ1-5; D gene ambiguous. The ends were cut back, 0 bases at V and 3 bases at J, with 9 bases in the middle. CDR1 and CDR2 from the germline V gene are SEHNR and FQNEAQ (reference sequence). This CDR3 region has 15 residues. This chain's CDR3 is CASSLASGDNQPQHF. The CDR3 DNA reads as TGTGCCAGCAGCTTAGCTTCAGGAGACAATCAGCCCCAGCATTTT.

This clonotype was seen a few times. The rearrangement joins TRBV4-3 to TRBJ1-2; D possibly corresponds to TRBD1 (6 bases). This CDR3 is 18 amino acids long. V was clipped by 5 bases and J by 5 bases, with 27 bases between them. Germline CDR1 LGHNA, CDR2 YSLEER. The CDR3 sequence: CASSAVGAADTSAYGYTF. The CDR3 bases are TGCGCCAGCAGCGCGGTGGGGGCGGCTGATACGTCCGCATATGGCTACACCTTC.

As concerns this clonotype: A much larger clone differs from this one at a single base, so this may be a read error. The rearrangement uses TRBV6-1 and TRBJ2-4, with D uncertain. Germline assignment: CDR1 MNHNS and CDR2 SASEGT. The CDR3 contains 14 residues. Trimming took 6 bases from V and 9 from J, leaving 18 bases between them. This chain's CDR3 is CASSSQVLETIQYF. The CDR3 nucleotides read TGTGCCAGCAGCTCCCAGGTTTTGGAAACCATTCAGTACTTC.

This clonotype appeared many times. V gene TRBV10-3 combines with J gene TRBJ1-6; TRBD1 aligns across 8 bases. Trimming at V came to 6 bases and at J to 7 bases, leaving 5 bases not matched to a gene. The germline gives CDR1 ENHRY, CDR2 SYGVKD. The CDR3 runs 14 residues. The DNA of the CDR3 is TGTGCCATCAGAGGGGACAGGTGGAATTCACCCCTCCACTTT. It codes for CAIRGDRWNSPLHF.

This clonotype was seen repeatedly, ten times or more. This sequence joins TRBV6-5 and TRBJ1-4, with a weak D call TRBD1 (6 bases). V lost 1 base and J 2 bases, leaving 8 bases between the germline ends. The CDR3 consists of 15 residues. CDR1 and CDR2 (germline): MNHEY, SVGAGI. This CDR3 is CASSYFQGTNEKLFF. The CDR3 DNA follows: TGTGCCAGCAGTTACTTCCAGGGGACTAATGAAAAACTGTTTTTT.

This clonotype has just a few counts. The rearrangement uses TRBV27 and TRBJ2-7, with a tentative D call TRBD1 (6 bases). The CDR3 is 13 amino acids. CDR1 and CDR2 (germline): MNHEY, SMNVEV (reference sequence). Trimming pared 5 bases from V and 9 bases from J, leaving 17 bases between. The CDR3 nucleotides read TGTGCCAGCAGTCCCGGGACAAAACTCGGGCAGTACTTC. Amino acid sequence: CASSPGTKLGQYF.

The V and J genes are TRBV5-1 and TRBJ2-1; D is uncertain. Germline V gene data show CDR1 as SGHRS and CDR2 as YFSETQ. This CDR3 is 16 amino acids long. Trimming stripped 0 bases from V and 0 bases from J, with 10 bases between. CDR3 in amino acids: CASSLGRQSSYNEQFF. In DNA form, the CDR3 reads TGCGCCAGCAGCTTGGGGCGACAAAGCTCCTACAATGAGCAGTTCTTC.

This clonotype was counted ten times or more. The chain is built from TRBV20-1 and TRBJ1-4, with D possibly being TRBD1 (5 bases). Looked up from germline, CDR1 is DFQATT and CDR2 is SNEGSKA (reference sequence). Trimming removed 6 bases at V and 8 bases at J, with 16 bases between. CDR3 length: 13 residues. CDR3 region: CSAELQGFEKLFF. CDR3 bases: TGCAGTGCAGAGCTTCAGGGTTTCGAAAAACTGTTTTTT.

This clonotype was observed many times. Mismatch with germline at one junction end may stem from a read error. CDR3: CASSSGTSGETQYF. CDR3 coding DNA: TGTGCCAGCAGTTCCGGGACTAGCGGGGAGACCCAGTACTTC. V usage is TRBV5-1 and J usage is TRBJ2-5; 12 bases fit TRBD2. The CDR3 covers 14 residues. Germline CDR1 and CDR2: SGHRS and YFSETQ.

This clonotype was seen ten or more times. The rearrangement joins TRBV6-5 to TRBJ1-6; no clear D. Per the germline V gene, CDR1 is MNHEY and CDR2 is SVGAGI. The CDR3 consists of 14 residues. V was shortened by 4 bases and J by 7 bases, with 11 bases between the two germline ends. The CDR3: CASSLISGNSPLHF. The CDR3 DNA is TGTGCCAGCAGTTTGATCTCTGGGAATTCACCCCTCCACTTT.

The genes are TRBV10-3 and TRBJ2-7; 8 nucleotides line up with TRBD2. Trimming cost V 3 bases and J 6 bases; bases outside gene matches: 4. The CDR3 is 13 residues long. CDR1 is ENHRY, CDR2 SYGVKD, per germline. The CDR3, as DNA: TGTGCCATCAGTGACGGGAGGGCCCCCGAGCAGTACTTC. It encodes CAISDGRAPEQYF.

About this clonotype itself: Compared with germline, one end of the junction differs, possibly owing to a read error. V and J are TRBV28 and TRBJ1-2, with D maybe TRBD1 (5 bases). There are 15 residues in the CDR3. Germline CDR1 is MDHEN and CDR2 is SYDVKM. CDR3 sequence: CASSLPRDLIYSYTF. DNA of the CDR3: TGTGCCAGCAGTCTGCCCAGGGACCTGATCTATAGCTACACCTTC.

Notes on this clonotype: This may be a read error: a much more frequent sequence differs by one nucleotide. The chain is built from TRBV6-1 and TRBJ1-2; D is possibly TRBD1 (5 bases). The CDR3 loop spans 13 amino acids. Germline loops: CDR1 MNHNS, CDR2 SASEGT. The CDR3 DNA follows: TGTGCCAGCTGGGCAGGGACTAACTGTGGCTACACCTTC. Translation gives CASWAGTNCGYTF.

V and J are TRBV7-9 and TRBJ2-3; the match to TRBD2 covers 13 bases. Trimming at V came to 6 bases and at J to 6 bases, leaving 9 bases not matched to a gene. Germline V gene data show CDR1 as SEHNR and CDR2 as FQNEAQ (reference sequence). This CDR3 comprises 16 residues. In DNA form, the CDR3 reads TGTGCCAGCAGTCGGACCGGGACTAGCGGGAAGGATACGCAGTATTTT. Translated, it gives CASSRTGTSGKDTQYF.

This clonotype was recorded many times. The rearrangement links TRBV29-1 to TRBJ2-7; D remains unclear. V was cut by 7 bases and J by 0 bases, with 16 bases left in between. Per germline, CDR1 SQVTM and CDR2 ANQGSEA. The CDR3 is 14 amino acids. For the CDR3, the DNA is TGCAGCGCCCTTACTCCTAGGAGCTCCTACGAGCAGTACTTC. It is translated as CSALTPRSSYEQYF.

As for this clonotype: The germline gene is not matched at one end of the junction; a read error may be the cause. The chain couples TRBV6-1 to TRBJ2-3; D unclear. The CDR3 totals 13 residues. Germline V gene sequence: CDR1 MNHNS, CDR2 SASEGT. CDR3 loop: CASTRSESRYAVF. CDR3 DNA sequence: TGTGCCAGCACCAGGTCGGAGAGCAGATACGCAGTATTT.

This chain uses TRBV6-1 with TRBJ2-4; D gene uncertain. Between the trimmed V and J ends, which lost 2 bases and 0 bases, there was a span of 8 bases. From germline, CDR1 is MNHNS and CDR2 SASEGT. This CDR3 has 15 residues. CDR3 in DNA: TGTGCCAGCAGTGAACAGCCTCTAGCCAAAAACATTCAGTACTTC. It specifies CASSEQPLAKNIQYF.

This clonotype came up many times. In DNA form, the CDR3 reads TGCAGTGCTAGAGACGAGGAGCTACCATCCTTTTCGTACCAAGAGACCCAGTACTTC. This sequence encodes CSARDEELPSFSYQETQYF. V and J are TRBV20-1 and TRBJ2-5; D not resolved. The CDR3 has 19 residues. V was shortened by 0 bases and J by 0 bases, with 23 bases between the two germline ends. Per germline, CDR1 DFQATT and CDR2 SNEGSKA (reference sequence).

This chain links TRBV6-2 or TRBV6-3 with TRBJ2-3, with D perhaps matching TRBD1 (6 bases). Trimming shortened V by 6 bases and J by 0 bases, and 13 bases separated the two germline ends. Germline V CDR1 and CDR2: MNHEY, SVGEGT. The CDR3 is made up of 15 amino acids. In DNA, the CDR3 is TGTGCCAGCAGATCTCCTGGGGGCAGCACAGATACGCAGTATTTT. This translates into CASRSPGGSTDTQYF.